What follows are 23 T cell receptor beta chains derived from one specimen sequenced in a study of T cell responses to AZD1222 COVID-19 vaccine. Assay: immunoSEQ multiplex PCR; the TCRdb copy retains only in-frame clones and omits some. The table shows roughly 120,000 clones, with more than 85% occurring only once. The sequencing here drew on peripheral blood, taken on day 0 of AZD1222 vaccination. These receptors all come from an adult in good health.

The rearrangement joins TRBV7-2 to TRBJ2-3; tentative D call: TRBD1 (6 bases). Germline V gene sequence: CDR1 SGHTA, CDR2 FQGNSA. The CDR3 has 16 amino acids. Trimming took off 1 base at V and 2 bases at J, with 13 bases between the two ends. The CDR3 DNA is TGTGCCAGCAGCTTAGTCTCCCGGACAGTCACAGATACGCAGTATTTT. Translating it yields CASSLVSRTVTDTQYF.

The V and J genes are TRBV11-2 and TRBJ1-1; a weak D match, TRBD1 (5 bases). Germline-derived CDR1 and CDR2 are SGHAT and FQNNGV. Trimming left V 4 bases short and J 13 bases short, with 16 bases between. The CDR3 covers 12 residues. CDR3 sequence: CASSSNRDRGFF. In DNA, the CDR3 is TGTGCCAGCAGCTCCAATCGGGACCGCGGTTTCTTT.

The rearrangement joins TRBV7-9 to TRBJ1-4; D might be TRBD1 (6 bases). Trimming stripped 3 bases from V and 8 bases from J, with 16 bases between. CDR1 and CDR2 (germline): SEHNR, FQNEAQ (reference sequence). The CDR3 spans 15 residues. This CDR3 is CASSFPRAGDEKLFF. The CDR3 nucleotides read TGTGCCAGCAGCTTCCCTCGGGCAGGGGACGAAAAACTGTTTTTT.

This clone was seen just once. V and J are TRBV24-1 and TRBJ2-3; D is uncertain. Trimming pared 3 bases from V and 2 bases from J, leaving 11 bases between. CDR3 size: 15 residues. Germline CDR1 is KGHDR and CDR2 is SFDVKD. CDR3 bases: TGTGCCACCAGTGATCCCGCTACGAACACAGATACGCAGTATTTT. This encodes CATSDPATNTDTQYF.

V is TRBV29-1 and J is TRBJ2-7; TRBD2 aligns across 13 bases. The germline gives CDR1 SQVTM, CDR2 ANQGSEA. The CDR3 length is 14 residues. J gave up 5 bases and V 7 bases, and 8 bases lay outside the gene matches. The CDR3 region is CSAAATSGRDEQYF. Here the CDR3 DNA reads TGCAGCGCTGCCGCAACTAGCGGGAGGGACGAGCAGTACTTC.

The CDR3 protein is CASSLTSGRLGEQFF. The CDR3 DNA follows: TGTGCCAGCAGCCTGACTAGCGGGAGGCTGGGTGAGCAGTTCTTC. The chain links TRBV28 to TRBJ2-1; the match to TRBD2 covers 13 bases. This CDR3 is built from 15 residues. The V gene's germline CDR1 is MDHEN and CDR2 SYDVKM. Losses at the gene ends were 6 bases for V and 9 bases for J; bases not matched to a gene: 8. Supplemented by reference TRBV28 and TRBJ2-1, the full variable domain reads DVKVTQSSRYLVKRTGEKVFLECVQDMDHENMFWYRQDPGLGLRLIYFSYDVKMKEKGDIPEGYSVSREKKERFSLILESASTNQTSMYLCASSLTSGRLGEQFFGPGTRLTVL.

The rearrangement links TRBV30 to TRBJ2-7; 9 bases are a match to TRBD1. The germline gives CDR1 GTSNPN, CDR2 SVGIG (reference sequence). This CDR3 comprises 13 residues. Trimming took 3 bases from V and 5 from J; bases not matched to a gene: 5. The CDR3 bases are TGTGCCTGGAGAAGGACAGGGGCGGACGAGCAGTACTTC. Translated: CAWRRTGADEQYF.

V is TRBV15 and J is TRBJ1-2; D is unclear. Germline loops: CDR1 LNHNV, CDR2 YYDKDF (reference sequence). V was trimmed by 0 bases and J by 1 base, leaving 6 bases between them. The CDR3 covers 14 residues. The CDR3 coding sequence is TGTGCCACCAGCAGAGATAGGAATAACTATGGCTACACCTTC. This encodes CATSRDRNNYGYTF.

J is TRBJ2-7 and V is TRBV29-1, with 9 bases that match TRBD2. The CDR3 is made up of 12 amino acids. Germline values: CDR1 SQVTM, CDR2 ANQGSEA. V lost 5 bases to trimming and J lost 4 bases; unmatched junction nucleotides: 3. CDR3 loop: CSVRLAVYEQYF. In DNA, the CDR3 is TGCAGCGTTCGACTAGCGGTATACGAGCAGTACTTC.

The chain links TRBV5-5 to TRBJ2-4; 9 bases are a match to TRBD2. Germline trimming cut 6 bases from V and 4 bases from J; bases unmatched to any gene: 8. The germline CDR1 and CDR2 sequences are SGHKS and YYEKEE (reference sequence). The CDR3 is made up of 15 amino acids. Here the CDR3 DNA reads TGTGCCAGCAAACCACCGGGACTAGCTAAAAACATTCAGTACTTC. Amino acid sequence: CASKPPGLAKNIQYF.

The chain links TRBV4-1 to TRBJ1-3, with TRBD1 as a possible D gene (6 bases). Germline V gene lookup returns CDR1 MGHRA and CDR2 YSYEKL. V was clipped by 3 bases and J by 2 bases, with 11 bases between them. This CDR3 spans 15 amino acids. CDR3 region: CASSQGGQAGNTIYF. For the CDR3, the DNA is TGCGCCAGCAGCCAGGGGGGGCAGGCTGGAAACACCATATATTTT.

This clone showed up just once. The CDR3 bases are TGTGCCAGCAGCTTAGGTTCCGGGGGAGAGGAAGAGCAGTACTTC. This codes for CASSLGSGGEEEQYF. This rearrangement joins TRBV11-2 to TRBJ2-7; possibly TRBD2 for D (6 bases). The V end lost 1 base, the J end lost 7 bases, and 17 bases lay between the germline ends. This CDR3 contains 15 residues. The germline gives CDR1 SGHAT, CDR2 FQNNGV.

This clone has just one count. V is TRBV5-4 and J is TRBJ1-1; no clear D. The CDR3 extends over 12 amino acids. V was shortened by 4 bases and J by 0 bases, with 4 bases between the two germline ends. Germline values: CDR1 SGHNT, CDR2 YYREEE (reference sequence). Here the CDR3 reads CASSPLNTEAFF. In nucleotides, the CDR3 is TGTGCCAGCAGCCCGTTGAACACTGAAGCTTTCTTT.

The chain joins TRBV4-1 to TRBJ2-7, with D perhaps matching TRBD1 or TRBD2 (5 bases each). Trimming stripped 3 bases from V and 5 bases from J, with 17 bases between. This CDR3 spans 15 amino acids. Germline-derived CDR1 and CDR2 are MGHRA and YSYEKL. The CDR3, as DNA: TGCGCCAGCAGCCACCTAGCTCAGGGCGGCCACGAGCAGTACTTC. It is translated as CASSHLAQGGHEQYF.

The chain has TRBV28 and TRBJ2-1; tentatively, D is TRBD1 (6 bases). Germline V gives CDR1 MDHEN, CDR2 SYDVKM. This CDR3 region has 14 residues. Trimming took off 5 bases at V and 9 bases at J, with 17 bases between the two ends. The CDR3 spells CASSPPTGTAEQFF. The CDR3 DNA follows: TGTGCCAGCAGTCCCCCAACAGGGACGGCTGAGCAGTTCTTC.

The V and J genes are TRBV11-3 and TRBJ2-2; 8 bases line up with TRBD1. Germline lookup yields CDR1 SGHNT and CDR2 YENEEA. The V segment lost 6 bases and the J segment 6 bases; nucleotides outside the gene matches: 6. There are 14 residues in the CDR3. DNA for the CDR3: TGTGCCAGCAGTTCGGACAGGGTGGCCGGGGAGCTGTTTTTT. Encoded protein: CASSSDRVAGELFF.

This clone was seen only a few times. This chain joins TRBV7-9 and TRBJ2-7; D ambiguous. The length of the CDR3 is 12 residues. Germline V gene data show CDR1 as SEHNR and CDR2 as FQNEAQ (reference sequence). Between the trimmed V and J ends, which lost 0 bases and 2 bases, there was a span of 2 bases. The CDR3 region is CASSLATYEQYF. The DNA for the CDR3 is TGTGCCAGCAGCTTAGCAACCTACGAGCAGTACTTC.

The gene calls are TRBV7-9 and TRBJ1-1; no clear D. Germline V gives CDR1 SEHNR, CDR2 FQNEAQ (reference sequence). This CDR3 spans 15 amino acids. The V end lost 4 bases, the J end lost 4 bases, and 16 bases lay between the germline ends. The CDR3 is CASSYRGRAGTEAFF. The CDR3 nucleotides are TGTGCCAGCAGCTACCGTGGTAGGGCTGGCACTGAAGCTTTCTTT.

The gene calls are TRBV5-1 and TRBJ2-1; 8 bases map to TRBD1. There are 16 residues in the CDR3. Germline CDR1 is SGHRS and CDR2 is YFSETQ. J gave up 1 base and V 4 bases, and 7 bases lay outside the gene matches. Here the CDR3 reads CASSLGQALSYNEQFF. Written as DNA, the CDR3 is TGCGCCAGCAGCCTGGGACAGGCACTTTCCTACAATGAGCAGTTCTTC.

The chain links TRBV4-2 to TRBJ2-1; 14 bases are a match to TRBD2. CDR1 LGHNA and CDR2 YNFKEQ come from the germline V gene. The junction had 5 bases not matched to a gene; V was cut back by 1 base and J by 3 bases. The CDR3 covers 18 residues. The DNA for the CDR3 is TGTGCCAGCAGCCAAGGGACGGGACTAGCGGGAGACTACAATGAGCAGTTCTTC. This translates into CASSQGTGLAGDYNEQFF.

This chain joins TRBV28 and TRBJ2-2, with D possibly TRBD2 on 5 matching bases. CDR1 is MDHEN and CDR2 is SYDVKM in the germline V gene. The CDR3 has 14 amino acids. V lost 3 bases, J lost 1 base, and 6 bases lay in between. CDR3 protein: CASSFRENTGELFF. CDR3 DNA sequence: TGTGCCAGCAGTTTTCGGGAGAACACCGGGGAGCTGTTTTTT. Drawing the rest from reference TRBV28 and TRBJ2-2, the complete variable domain is DVKVTQSSRYLVKRTGEKVFLECVQDMDHENMFWYRQDPGLGLRLIYFSYDVKMKEKGDIPEGYSVSREKKERFSLILESASTNQTSMYLCASSFRENTGELFFGEGSRLTVL.

V usage is TRBV2 and J usage is TRBJ2-7; 7 positions agree with TRBD1. This CDR3 has 14 amino acids. V lost 5 bases to trimming and J lost 1 base; unmatched junction nucleotides: 5. Germline values: CDR1 SNHLY, CDR2 FYNNEI. CDR3 sequence (DNA): TGTGCCAGCAGTCCGGAACAGGGGTCCTACGAGCAGTACTTC. This encodes CASSPEQGSYEQYF.

In the case of this clone: Germline is not matched at one junction end, which may reflect a read error. The chain employs TRBV7-7 and TRBJ2-5, with 8 bases aligning to TRBD1. CDR1 and CDR2 from the germline V gene are SSHAT and FNYEAQ (reference sequence). There are 15 residues in the CDR3. CDR3 nucleotides: TGTGCTAGCAGCCGCGACAGGGGTCTTGTAGAGACCCAGTACTTC. This codes for CASSRDRGLVETQYF.